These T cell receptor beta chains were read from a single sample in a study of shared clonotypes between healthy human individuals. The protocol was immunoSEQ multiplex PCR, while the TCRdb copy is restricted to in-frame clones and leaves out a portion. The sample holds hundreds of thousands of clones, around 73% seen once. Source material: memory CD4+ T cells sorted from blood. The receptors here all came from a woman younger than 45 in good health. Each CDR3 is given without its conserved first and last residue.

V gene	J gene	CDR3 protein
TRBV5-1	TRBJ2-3	ASSLEQETDTQY
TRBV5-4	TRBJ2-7	ASSQTSGITYEQY
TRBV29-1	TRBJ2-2	SVTSVGELF
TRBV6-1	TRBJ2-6	ASSERPASGANVLT
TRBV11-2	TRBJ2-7	ASTLSTGPYEQY
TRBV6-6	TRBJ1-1	ASSYSAVGSTEAF
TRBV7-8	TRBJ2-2	ASSSTSYTGELF
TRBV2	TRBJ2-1	ASELDSSGAFEQF
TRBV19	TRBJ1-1	ASLPAGGRDTEAF
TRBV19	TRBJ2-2	ASSRAGMNTGELF
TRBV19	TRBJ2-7	ASKGTGSNSYEQY
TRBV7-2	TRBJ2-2	ASSADRRNTGELF
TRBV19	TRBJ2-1	ASRPAPRYNEQF